The following is a T cell receptor (beta chain) sequence with its context. Its target antigen remains unknown. No quality values exist for individual bases; no much larger clone is one base distant. This sample is part of a study of healthy donors' naive CD4 and CD8 T cells (dated by TCRdb to about 2015). Context from the whole study: Donors were chosen to span three age groups (20-25, 40-50 and 60-70 years, several each), with mean age 44 and half female. For TCR alpha, a new primer set covering all functional IMGT alpha gene variants was designed, and the rest of the protocol matched the beta-chain workflow. To examine how TCR variation is linked to lineage commitment, the study sequenced rearranged TCR alpha and beta chains from naive CD4+ and CD8+ T cells. The peripheral blood mononuclear cells came from some 17 individuals who were healthy and unrelated. The donors were HLA-typed by sequencing at HLA-A, -B, -C, -DRB1, -DQB1 and -DPB1, using the SBTexcellerator protocol, an ABI3130xl analyzer and SBTengine software.

The CDR3 spans 13 residues, from the cysteine through the phenylalanine. Of all the DNA, just the CDR3 is kept, 39 bases in frame from base 1. Looking up the germline V gene yields CDR1 SQVTM and CDR2 ANQGSEA. V is cut by 0 bases and J by 7 bases, and the space between the germline ends is 13 bases. The listed sequencing device is 454 GS FLX Titanium. TCR libraries were built from around 500 ng of total RNA with a previously published linear amplification protocol. The Roche/454 Genome Sequencer with Titanium chemistry was used for sequencing. Per the authors' processing: From roughly 5 of the healthy donors, about 74,000 rearranged TCR alpha transcripts were sequenced. Unique TCR clonotypes were defined by the CDR3 junction under IMGT nomenclature, and duplicate transcripts were removed. Using logistic regression in R 2.13.0, the researchers modeled CD4 versus CD8 status as a function of V and J genes, with an adjustment for donor effects and a Bonferroni correction for multiple testing. Starting from the raw public reads, TCRdb applied fastp trimming at Q25, assembled clones with MiXCR and retained in-frame beta chains. Every entry covers one CDR3 protein and lists the most common genes and DNA from its rows. It is TCRdb's table, rather than the study itself, that gives the V and J calls and clone size. Present in this sample are about 180,000 distinct CDR3 sequences, over 60% of which were seen just once. Jointly, the top ten make up roughly 2.4% of the sample.

Cells with a CD4+CD8-CD45RO-CD45RA+ profile were isolated by FACS and defined as naive CD4+ T cells, and those with a CD8+CD4-CD45RA+CD27bright profile were defined as naive CD8+ T cells. Antibodies against CD4 (RPA-T4), CD8 (SK1), CD27 (O323), CD45RA (HI100) and CD45RO (UCHL1) were used for sorting. Overall study results and their limits: In both chains, CD4+ lineage was associated with a positively charged CDR3, and CD8+ lineage was associated with a negatively charged CDR3. About 14% of the variance in CD4/CD8 propensity appeared to be explained jointly by V genes, J genes and CDR3 charge, in a largely additive manner. Because the alpha and beta chains were sequenced in bulk, pairing them was not possible, and so effects of the combined chains went unevaluated. Most V and J gene segments were reportedly biased between naive CD4+ and CD8+ cells, consistently across donors and independent of HLA genotype. The study did not directly address whether homeostatic proliferation of naive T cells might have biased the repertoire.

The specimen was naive CD4+ and CD8+ T cells sorted from blood, pooled from several donors. In the paper's terms, the cell subset or site label means: FACS-sorted naive CD4+ (CD45RO-CD45RA+) and naive CD8+ (CD45RA+CD27bright) T cells. This chain joins TRBV29-1 to TRBJ2-7; TRBD2 might be the D gene, on 5 matching bases. The receptor's source is a pool of human donors in good health; the sample pools cells from several healthy donors. In nucleotides, the sequence is TGCAGCGTTGAAGAGTCCGGCCCGGGAGAGCAGTACTTC. It is translated as CSVEESGPGEQYF.